The T cell receptor beta chain described here comes from a study of cytomegalovirus exposure and HLA in healthy donors. The PCR made use of 60 Vbeta and 13 Jbeta primers. Here immunoSEQ multiplex PCR was the method, and the copy in TCRdb shows in-frame clones only, minus some. The profile shows 170,000 or so clones, more than 70% of them singletons. Germline V gene sequence: CDR1 MGHRA, CDR2 YSYEKL. V lost 4 bases to trimming and J lost 5 bases; unmatched junction nucleotides: 13. The CDR3 spans 16 residues. V is TRBV4-1 and J is TRBJ2-7, with 8 bases lining up with TRBD1. The sample comprised PBMCs. This receptor was identified in a boy between 2 and 10 years old in good health and CMV-seronegative. CDR3 protein: CASSRLPGQAFHEQYF. CDR3 bases: TGCGCCAGCAGCCGTCTCCCGGGACAGGCCTTCCACGAGCAGTACTTC.